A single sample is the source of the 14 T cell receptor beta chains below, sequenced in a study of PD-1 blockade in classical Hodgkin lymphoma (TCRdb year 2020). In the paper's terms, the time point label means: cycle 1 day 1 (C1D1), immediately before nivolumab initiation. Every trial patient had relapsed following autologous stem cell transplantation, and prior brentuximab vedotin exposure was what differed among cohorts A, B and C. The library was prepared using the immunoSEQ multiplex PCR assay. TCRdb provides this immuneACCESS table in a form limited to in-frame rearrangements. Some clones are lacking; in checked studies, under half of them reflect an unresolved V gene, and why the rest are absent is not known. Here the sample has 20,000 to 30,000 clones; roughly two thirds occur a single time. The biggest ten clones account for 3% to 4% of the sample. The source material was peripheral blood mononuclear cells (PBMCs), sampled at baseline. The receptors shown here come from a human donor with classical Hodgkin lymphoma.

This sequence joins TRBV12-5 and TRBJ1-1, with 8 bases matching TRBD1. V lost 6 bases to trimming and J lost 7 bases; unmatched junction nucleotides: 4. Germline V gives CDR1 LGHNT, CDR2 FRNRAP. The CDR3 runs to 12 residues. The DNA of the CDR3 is TGTGCTAGTGGACCTGGACAGGGTGAAGCTTTCTTT. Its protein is CASGPGQGEAFF.

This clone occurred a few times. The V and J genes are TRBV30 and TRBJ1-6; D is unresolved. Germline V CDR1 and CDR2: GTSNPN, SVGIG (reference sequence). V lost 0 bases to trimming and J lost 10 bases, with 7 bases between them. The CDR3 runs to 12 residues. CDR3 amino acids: CAWSVEFSPLHF. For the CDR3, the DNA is TGTGCCTGGAGTGTGGAGTTCTCACCCCTCCACTTT.

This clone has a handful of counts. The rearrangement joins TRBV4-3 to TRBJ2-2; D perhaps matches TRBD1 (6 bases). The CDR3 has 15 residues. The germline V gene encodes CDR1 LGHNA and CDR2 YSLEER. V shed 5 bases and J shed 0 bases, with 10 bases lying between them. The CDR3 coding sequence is TGCGCCAGCAGCGAGGACAGCTCGAACACCGGGGAGCTGTTTTTT. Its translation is CASSEDSSNTGELFF.

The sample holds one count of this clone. CDR3 nucleotides: TGTGCCAGCAGCCCCCAAATGGGGCAGTTCTTC. Translated: CASSPQMGQFF. The gene calls are TRBV28 and TRBJ2-1; D not resolved. CDR3 length: 11 residues. Germline CDR1 MDHEN, CDR2 SYDVKM. V was pared by 6 bases and J by 12 bases, with 12 bases between.

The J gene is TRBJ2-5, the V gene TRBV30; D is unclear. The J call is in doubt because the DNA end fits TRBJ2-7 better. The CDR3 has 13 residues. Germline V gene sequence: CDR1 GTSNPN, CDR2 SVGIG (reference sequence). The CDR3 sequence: CAWSAELGDEQYF. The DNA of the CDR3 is TGTGCCTGGAGTGCGGAGCTAGGTGACGAGCAGTACTTC.

The CDR3 is CASSLDHSGNAFF. CDR3 coding DNA: TGTGCCAGCAGCTTAGATCATTCGGGAAACGCTTTCTTT. The V gene is TRBV7-9, the J gene TRBJ1-1; D is ambiguous. Trimming removed 1 base from V and 11 bases from J, with 14 bases in between. The CDR3 length is 13 residues. The germline V gene encodes CDR1 SEHNR and CDR2 FQNEAQ (reference sequence).

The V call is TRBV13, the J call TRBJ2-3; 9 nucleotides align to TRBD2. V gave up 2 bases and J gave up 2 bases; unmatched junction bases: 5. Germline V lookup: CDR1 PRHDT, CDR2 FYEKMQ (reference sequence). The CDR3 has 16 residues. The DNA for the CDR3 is TGTGCCAGCAGCTTAAGAGCGGGGGGCAACACAGATACGCAGTATTTT. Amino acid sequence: CASSLRAGGNTDTQYF.

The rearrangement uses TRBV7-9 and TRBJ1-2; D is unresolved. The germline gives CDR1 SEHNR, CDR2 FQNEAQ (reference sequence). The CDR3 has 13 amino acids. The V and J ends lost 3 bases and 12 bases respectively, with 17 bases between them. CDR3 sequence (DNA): TGTGCCAGCAGCTTGCAGGTCCCCAGAATTGACACCTTC. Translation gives CASSLQVPRIDTF.

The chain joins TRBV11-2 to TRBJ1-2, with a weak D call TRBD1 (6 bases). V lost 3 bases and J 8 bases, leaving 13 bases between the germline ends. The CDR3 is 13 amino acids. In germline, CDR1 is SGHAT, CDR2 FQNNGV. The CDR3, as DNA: TGTGCCAGCAGCTTGACAGGTTTAGACGGCTACACCTTC. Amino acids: CASSLTGLDGYTF.

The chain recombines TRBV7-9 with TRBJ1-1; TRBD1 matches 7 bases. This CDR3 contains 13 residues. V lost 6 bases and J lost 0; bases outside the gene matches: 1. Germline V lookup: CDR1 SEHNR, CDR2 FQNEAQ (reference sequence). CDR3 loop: CASRGQLNTEAFF. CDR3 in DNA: TGTGCCAGCAGGGGACAGCTGAACACTGAAGCTTTCTTT.

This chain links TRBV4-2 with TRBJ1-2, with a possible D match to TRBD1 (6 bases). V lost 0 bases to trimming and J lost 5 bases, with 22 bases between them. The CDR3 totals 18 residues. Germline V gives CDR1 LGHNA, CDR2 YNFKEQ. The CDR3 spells CASSQEGSVGAQPYGYTF. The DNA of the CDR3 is TGTGCCAGCAGCCAAGAGGGCAGTGTGGGGGCCCAGCCGTATGGCTACACCTTC.

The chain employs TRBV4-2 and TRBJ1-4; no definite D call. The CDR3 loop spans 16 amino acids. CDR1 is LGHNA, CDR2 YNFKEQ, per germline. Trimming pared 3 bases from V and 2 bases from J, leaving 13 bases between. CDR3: CASSHGAGDTNEKLFF. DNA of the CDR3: TGTGCCAGCAGCCATGGAGCGGGAGACACTAATGAAAAACTGTTTTTT.

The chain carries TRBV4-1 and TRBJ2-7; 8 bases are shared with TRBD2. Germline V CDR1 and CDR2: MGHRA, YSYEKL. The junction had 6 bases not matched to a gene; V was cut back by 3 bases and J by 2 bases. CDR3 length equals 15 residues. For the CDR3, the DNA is TGCGCCAGCAGCCACTCAAGCGGGGGCCCCTACGAGCAGTACTTC. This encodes CASSHSSGGPYEQYF.

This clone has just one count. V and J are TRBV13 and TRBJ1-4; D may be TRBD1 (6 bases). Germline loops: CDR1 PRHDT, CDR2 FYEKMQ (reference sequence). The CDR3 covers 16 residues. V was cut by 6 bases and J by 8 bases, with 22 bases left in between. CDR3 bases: TGTGCCAGCAGTCCAACATCACAGGGATTCGGGGAAAAACTGTTTTTT. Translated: CASSPTSQGFGEKLFF.